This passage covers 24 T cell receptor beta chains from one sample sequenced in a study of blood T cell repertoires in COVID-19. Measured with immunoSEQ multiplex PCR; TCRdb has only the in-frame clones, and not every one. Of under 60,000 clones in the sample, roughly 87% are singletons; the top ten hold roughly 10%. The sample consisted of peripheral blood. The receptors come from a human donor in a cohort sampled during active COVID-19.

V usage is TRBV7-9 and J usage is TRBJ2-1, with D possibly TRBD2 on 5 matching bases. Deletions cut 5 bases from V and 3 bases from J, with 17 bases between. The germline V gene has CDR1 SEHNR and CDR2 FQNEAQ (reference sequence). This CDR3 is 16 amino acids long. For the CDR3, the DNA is TGTGCCAGCAGCCGAATAGGCGGGCCCGACTACAATGAGCAGTTCTTC. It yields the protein CASSRIGGPDYNEQFF.

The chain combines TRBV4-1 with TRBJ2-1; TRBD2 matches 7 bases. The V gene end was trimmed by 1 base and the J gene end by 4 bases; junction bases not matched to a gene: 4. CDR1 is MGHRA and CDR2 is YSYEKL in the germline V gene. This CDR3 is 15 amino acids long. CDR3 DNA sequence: TGCGCCAGCAGCCAAGTTACTAGCGTATACAATGAGCAGTTCTTC. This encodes CASSQVTSVYNEQFF.

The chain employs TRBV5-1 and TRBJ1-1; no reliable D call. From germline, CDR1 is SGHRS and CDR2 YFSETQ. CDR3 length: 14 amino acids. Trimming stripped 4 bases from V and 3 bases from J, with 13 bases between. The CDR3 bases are TGCGCCAGCAGCGCGGGTCTCGTGGACACTGAAGCTTTCTTT. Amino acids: CASSAGLVDTEAFF.

Here the CDR3 DNA reads TGCGCCAGCAGCCAAGTACTAGCGGCCTACAATGAGCAGTTCTTC. Protein product: CASSQVLAAYNEQFF. The V gene is TRBV4-1, the J gene TRBJ2-1; 8 nucleotides align to TRBD2. Germline V CDR1 and CDR2: MGHRA, YSYEKL. CDR3 length equals 15 residues. Trimming took 1 base from V and 2 from J; bases not matched to a gene: 1.

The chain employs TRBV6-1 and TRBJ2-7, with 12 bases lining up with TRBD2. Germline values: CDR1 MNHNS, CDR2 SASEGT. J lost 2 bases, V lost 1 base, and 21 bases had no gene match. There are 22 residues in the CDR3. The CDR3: CASSEGTSGTFKREPPTYEQYF. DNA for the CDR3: TGTGCCAGCAGTGAAGGGACTAGCGGGACTTTTAAACGGGAGCCCCCCACCTACGAGCAGTACTTC.

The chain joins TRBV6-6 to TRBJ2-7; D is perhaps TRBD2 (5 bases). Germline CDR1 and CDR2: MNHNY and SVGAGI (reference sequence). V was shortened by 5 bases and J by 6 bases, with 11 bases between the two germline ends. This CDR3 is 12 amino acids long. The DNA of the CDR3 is TGTGCCAGCAGTGCGATGGGGAGCGAGCAGTACTTC. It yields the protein CASSAMGSEQYF.

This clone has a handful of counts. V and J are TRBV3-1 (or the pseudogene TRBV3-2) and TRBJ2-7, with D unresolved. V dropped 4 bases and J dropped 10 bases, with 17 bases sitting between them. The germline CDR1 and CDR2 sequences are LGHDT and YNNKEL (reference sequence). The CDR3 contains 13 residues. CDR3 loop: CASSPPGVSLQYF. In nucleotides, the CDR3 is TGTGCCAGCAGCCCCCCAGGCGTCTCCCTACAGTACTTC.

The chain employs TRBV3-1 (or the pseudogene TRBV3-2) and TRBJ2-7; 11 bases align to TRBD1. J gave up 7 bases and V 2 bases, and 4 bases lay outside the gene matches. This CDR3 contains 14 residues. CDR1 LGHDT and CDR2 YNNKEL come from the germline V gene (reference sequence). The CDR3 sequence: CASSQPGQGGEQYF. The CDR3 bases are TGTGCCAGCAGCCAACCGGGACAGGGGGGGGAGCAGTACTTC.

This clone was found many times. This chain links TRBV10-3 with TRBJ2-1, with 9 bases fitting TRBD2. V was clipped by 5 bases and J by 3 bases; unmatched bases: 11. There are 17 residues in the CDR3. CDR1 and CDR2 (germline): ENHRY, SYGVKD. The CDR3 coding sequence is TGTGCCATCAGTTATTCAGGGGCTAGCGGGATCTACAATGAGCAGTTCTTC. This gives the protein CAISYSGASGIYNEQFF.

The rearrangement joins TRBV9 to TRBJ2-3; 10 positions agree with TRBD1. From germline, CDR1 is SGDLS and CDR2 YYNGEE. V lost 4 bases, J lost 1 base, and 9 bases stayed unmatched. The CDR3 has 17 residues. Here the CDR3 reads CASSLRRDRGGTDTQYF. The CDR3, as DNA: TGTGCCAGCAGCCTACGCCGGGACAGGGGTGGCACAGATACGCAGTATTTT.

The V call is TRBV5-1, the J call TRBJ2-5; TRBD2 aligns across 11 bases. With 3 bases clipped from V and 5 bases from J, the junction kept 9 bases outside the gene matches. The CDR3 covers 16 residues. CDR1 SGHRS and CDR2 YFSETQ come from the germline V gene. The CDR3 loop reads CASSSLAGGPGETQYF. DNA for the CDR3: TGCGCCAGCAGCTCTTTAGCGGGAGGGCCCGGGGAGACCCAGTACTTC. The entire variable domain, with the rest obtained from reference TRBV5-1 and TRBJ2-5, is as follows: KAGVTQTPRYLIKTRGQQVTLSCSPISGHRSVSWYQQTPGQGLQFLFEYFSETQRNKGNFPGRFSGRQFSNSRSEMNVSTLELGDSALYLCASSSLAGGPGETQYFGPGTRLLVL.

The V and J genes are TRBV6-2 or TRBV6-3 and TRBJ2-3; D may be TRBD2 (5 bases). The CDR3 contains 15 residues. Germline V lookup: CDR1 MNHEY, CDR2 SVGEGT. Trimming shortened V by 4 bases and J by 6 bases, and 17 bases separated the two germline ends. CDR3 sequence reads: CASSSGELMGDTQYF. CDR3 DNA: TGTGCCAGCAGTTCCGGGGAACTAATGGGCGATACGCAGTATTTT.

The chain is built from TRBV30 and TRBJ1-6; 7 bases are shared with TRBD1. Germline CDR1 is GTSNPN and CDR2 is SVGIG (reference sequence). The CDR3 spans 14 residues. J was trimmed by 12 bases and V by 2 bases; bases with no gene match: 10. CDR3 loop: CAWSRDSKTKPLHF. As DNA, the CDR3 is TGTGCCTGGAGTAGGGACAGTAAAACCAAACCCCTCCACTTT. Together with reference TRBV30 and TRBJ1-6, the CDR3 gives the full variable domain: SQTIHQWPATLVQPVGSPLSLECTVEGTSNPNLYWYRQAAGRGLQLLFYSVGIGQISSEVPQNLSASRPQDRQFILSSKKLLLSDSGFYLCAWSRDSKTKPLHFGNGTRLTVT.

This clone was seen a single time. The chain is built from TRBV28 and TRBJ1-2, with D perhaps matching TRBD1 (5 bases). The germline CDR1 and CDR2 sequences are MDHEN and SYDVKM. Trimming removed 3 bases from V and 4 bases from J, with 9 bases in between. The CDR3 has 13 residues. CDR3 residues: CASSLAGFYGYTF. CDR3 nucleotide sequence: TGTGCCAGCAGTTTGGCAGGGTTCTATGGCTACACCTTC.

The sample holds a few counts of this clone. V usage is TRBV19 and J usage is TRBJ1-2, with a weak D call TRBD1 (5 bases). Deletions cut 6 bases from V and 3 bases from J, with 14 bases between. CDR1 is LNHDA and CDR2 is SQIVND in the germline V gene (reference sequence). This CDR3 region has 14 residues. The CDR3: CASRRTGGDYGYTF. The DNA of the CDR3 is TGTGCCAGTAGACGTACCGGGGGAGACTATGGCTACACCTTC.

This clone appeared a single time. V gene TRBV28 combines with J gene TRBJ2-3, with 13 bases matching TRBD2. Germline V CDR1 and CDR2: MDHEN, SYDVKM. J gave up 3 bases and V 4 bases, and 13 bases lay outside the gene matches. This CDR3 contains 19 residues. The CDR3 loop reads CASSSGLAGLKGVTDTQYF. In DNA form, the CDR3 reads TGTGCCAGCAGTTCGGGACTAGCGGGGCTCAAAGGGGTGACAGATACGCAGTATTTT.

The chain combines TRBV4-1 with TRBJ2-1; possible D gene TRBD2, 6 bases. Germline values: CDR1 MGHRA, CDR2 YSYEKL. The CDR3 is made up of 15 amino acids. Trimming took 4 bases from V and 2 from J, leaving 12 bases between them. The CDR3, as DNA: TGCGCCAGCAGCCGGGAGGAAAACCCCTACAATGAGCAGTTCTTC. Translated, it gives CASSREENPYNEQFF.

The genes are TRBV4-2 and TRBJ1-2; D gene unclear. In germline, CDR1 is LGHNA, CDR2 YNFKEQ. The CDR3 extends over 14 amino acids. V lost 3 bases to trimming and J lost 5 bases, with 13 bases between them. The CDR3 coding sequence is TGTGCCAGCAGCCAGAAAGAGTCCGGGTATGGCTACACCTTC. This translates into CASSQKESGYGYTF.

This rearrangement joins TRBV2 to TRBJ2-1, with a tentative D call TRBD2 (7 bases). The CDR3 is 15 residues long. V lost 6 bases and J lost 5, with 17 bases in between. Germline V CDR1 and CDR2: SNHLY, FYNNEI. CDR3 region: CASRARGGLHNEQFF. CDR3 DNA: TGTGCCAGCAGGGCGAGGGGGGGTCTACACAATGAGCAGTTCTTC. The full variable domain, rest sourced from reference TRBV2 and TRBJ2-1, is EPEVTQTPSHQVTQMGQEVILRCVPISNHLYFYWYRQILGQKVEFLVSFYNNEISEKSEIFDDQFSVERPDGSNFTLKIRSTKLEDSAMYFCASRARGGLHNEQFFGPGTRLTVL.

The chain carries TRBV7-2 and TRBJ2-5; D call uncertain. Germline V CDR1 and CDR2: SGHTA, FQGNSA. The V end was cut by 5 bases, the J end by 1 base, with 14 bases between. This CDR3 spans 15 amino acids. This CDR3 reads CASSPSPGRQETQYF. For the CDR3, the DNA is TGTGCCAGCAGCCCATCCCCAGGTCGCCAAGAGACCCAGTACTTC.

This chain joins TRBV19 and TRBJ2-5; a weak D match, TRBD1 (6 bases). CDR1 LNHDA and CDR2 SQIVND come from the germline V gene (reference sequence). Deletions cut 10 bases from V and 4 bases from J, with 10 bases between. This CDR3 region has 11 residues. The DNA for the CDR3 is TGTGCCAAGGGGGTGCGAGAGACCCAGTACTTC. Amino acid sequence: CAKGVRETQYF.

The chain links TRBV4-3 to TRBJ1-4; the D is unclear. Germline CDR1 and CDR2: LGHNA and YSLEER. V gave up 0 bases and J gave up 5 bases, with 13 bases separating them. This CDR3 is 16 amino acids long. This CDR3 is CASSQDFPSRNEKLFF. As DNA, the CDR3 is TGCGCCAGCAGCCAAGATTTTCCCTCCCGGAATGAAAAACTGTTTTTT.

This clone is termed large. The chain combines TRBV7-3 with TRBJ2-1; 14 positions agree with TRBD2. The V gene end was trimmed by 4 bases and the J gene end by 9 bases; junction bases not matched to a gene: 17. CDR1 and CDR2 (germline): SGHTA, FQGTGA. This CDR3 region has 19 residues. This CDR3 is CASSSLMPGLAGVGGEQFF. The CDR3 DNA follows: TGTGCCAGCAGCTCCCTCATGCCGGGACTAGCGGGAGTTGGGGGTGAGCAGTTCTTC.

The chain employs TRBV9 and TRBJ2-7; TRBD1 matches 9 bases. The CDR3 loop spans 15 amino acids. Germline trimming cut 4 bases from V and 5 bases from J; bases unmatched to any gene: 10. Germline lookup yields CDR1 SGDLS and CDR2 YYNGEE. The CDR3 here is CASSFRQGVLDEQYF. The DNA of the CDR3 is TGTGCCAGCAGCTTCCGACAGGGGGTTCTTGACGAGCAGTACTTC.